These 10 T cell receptor beta chains share one sample of origin, sequenced in a study of cytomegalovirus exposure and HLA in healthy donors (dated by TCRdb to about 2017). To prepare the library, the immunoSEQ multiplex PCR assay was applied. For the multiplex PCR, a mixture combining 60 forward primers for TCR Vbeta segments and 13 reverse primers for TCR Jbeta segments was used. The source is immuneACCESS, and TCRdb retained only in-frame sequences with V and J called. Part of the clones is not carried over; for the studies checked, unresolved V genes explain less than half of this, and the remainder is unexplained. This sample comprises 80,000 to 130,000 clones, roughly 75% of them detected only once. The biggest ten clones account for 13% to 15% of the sample. Sample: PBMCs. The receptors shown here come from a male donor in good health and CMV-seropositive.

The gene calls are TRBV7-8 and TRBJ2-7, with D tentatively TRBD1 (5 bases). Deletions cut 1 base from V and 6 bases from J, with 13 bases between. CDR1 and CDR2 from the germline V gene are SGHVS and FQNEAQ. The CDR3 is 14 amino acids. CDR3 DNA sequence: TGTGCCAGCAGCTTAGAGGGGCAAGTCGTCGAGCAGTACTTC. Translating gives CASSLEGQVVEQYF.

The chain joins TRBV4-1 to TRBJ1-3; D is unclear. The CDR3 totals 16 residues. Germline assignment: CDR1 MGHRA and CDR2 YSYEKL. The V and J ends lost 4 bases and 0 bases respectively, with 13 bases between them. In DNA, the CDR3 is TGCGCCAGCAGCCGTAGAGCGGCCCGCTCTGGAAACACCATATATTTT. The encoded protein is CASSRRAARSGNTIYF.

The genes are TRBV14 and TRBJ2-3; D is undetermined. The CDR3 runs 13 residues. V was cut by 1 base and J by 4 bases, with 6 bases left in between. The germline CDR1 and CDR2 sequences are SGHDN and FVKESK. The CDR3 region has the DNA TGTGCCAGCAGCCAAGTAACAGCAGATACGCAGTATTTT. It codes for CASSQVTADTQYF.

This clone has more than one count but fewer than ten. The rearrangement links TRBV5-1 to TRBJ2-5, with D uncertain. V lost 1 base to trimming and J lost 5 bases, with 6 bases between them. This CDR3 is built from 12 residues. The germline gives CDR1 SGHRS, CDR2 YFSETQ. CDR3 nucleotide sequence: TGCGCCAGCAGCTTGTTCTCGGAGACCCAGTACTTC. Residues: CASSLFSETQYF. Complete variable domain (other parts from reference TRBV5-1 and TRBJ2-5): KAGVTQTPRYLIKTRGQQVTLSCSPISGHRSVSWYQQTPGQGLQFLFEYFSETQRNKGNFPGRFSGRQFSNSRSEMNVSTLELGDSALYLCASSLFSETQYFGPGTRLLVL.

The rearrangement joins TRBV10-3 to TRBJ2-2; unclear D gene. From germline, CDR1 is ENHRY and CDR2 SYGVKD. The CDR3 has 17 residues. The ends were cut back, 3 bases at V and 5 bases at J, with 19 bases in the middle. The CDR3 is CAISETPTDLLTGELFF. The CDR3 nucleotides read TGTGCCATCAGTGAAACCCCCACAGATCTGCTTACCGGGGAGCTGTTTTTT.

The chain carries TRBV11-3 and TRBJ1-1, with 7 bases lining up with TRBD1. Per germline, CDR1 SGHNT and CDR2 YENEEA. Trimming removed 6 bases from V and 4 bases from J; junction bases left unmatched: 11. The CDR3 runs 15 residues. The CDR3 is CASSPRTGVGTEAFF. The CDR3 bases are TGTGCCAGCAGTCCTCGTACAGGGGTTGGCACTGAAGCTTTCTTT.

The chain carries TRBV6-4 and TRBJ2-1; 10 positions agree with TRBD2. V dropped 0 bases and J dropped 8; count of bases not matched to a gene: 7. The CDR3 totals 16 residues. Germline CDR1 reads MRHNA; CDR2 reads SNTAGT. DNA of the CDR3: TGTGCCAGCAGTGACTCATCACTAGCGGGGAGGTATGAGCAGTTCTTC. It is translated as CASSDSSLAGRYEQFF.

The genes are TRBV2 and TRBJ1-4; 7 nucleotides agree with TRBD1. The germline V gene encodes CDR1 SNHLY and CDR2 FYNNEI. The CDR3 runs 15 residues. After removal of 6 bases from V and 5 bases from J, the junction contained 9 bases not matched to a gene. The CDR3 sequence: CASSRRTGLNEKLFF. For the CDR3, the DNA is TGTGCCAGCAGCCGGCGGACAGGTCTGAATGAAAAACTGTTTTTT.

This clone was observed a handful of times. The rearrangement uses TRBV9 and TRBJ1-3; the D is unclear. Trimming cost V 0 bases and J 0 bases, with 10 bases left between them. This CDR3 is 16 amino acids long. Germline CDR1 and CDR2: SGDLS and YYNGEE. The CDR3: CASSVGPRNSGNTIYF. CDR3 sequence (DNA): TGTGCCAGCAGCGTAGGTCCCAGAAACTCTGGAAACACCATATATTTT.

This rearrangement joins TRBV19 to TRBJ1-5; D might be TRBD1 (5 bases). Germline V gives CDR1 LNHDA, CDR2 SQIVND (reference sequence). The CDR3 totals 15 residues. Trimming left V 3 bases short and J 2 bases short, with 11 bases between. This chain's CDR3 is CASSIKGSGNQPQHF. CDR3 bases: TGTGCCAGTAGTATCAAGGGGTCGGGCAATCAGCCCCAGCATTTT.